The T cell receptor (beta chain) under discussion was sequenced for a study of T cell responses to AZD1222 COVID-19 vaccine (TCRdb year 2021). Regarding the research as a whole: Because spike-specific TCR depth and breadth did not differ between the two schedules, AZD1222 recipients who got a second dose at roughly 4 weeks were pooled with those who got a second dose at roughly 12 weeks. A total of 230 or so trial participants underwent TCR sequencing, of whom about 200 received two doses of AZD1222 and about 26 received two doses of the MenACWY control vaccine. Trial participants were enrolled by age into 18-55, 56-69 and 70-plus year subgroups, with approximately 150, 30 and 60 TCR-sequenced participants respectively. The investigation overall reported the following: The vaccine-associated CD4 TCRs covered the entire spike protein, and the dominant responses fell in regions 160-218 and 743-854. The 56-69-year group was small, and its depth increase did not reach significance, likely because of low power. A significant rise in spike-specific TCR breadth and depth was observed after two AZD1222 doses relative to day 0 and relative to MenACWY recipients. Reportedly, almost half of the unique spike-specific TCRs recognized epitopes lying outside the regions that are mutated in the B.1.351 and B.1.1.7 variants. Conclusions about previously exposed vaccinees are limited, since just six AZD1222 recipients were seropositive for SARS-CoV-2 at baseline. Because no day 14 peak-response samples were available, repertoires were characterized only after the peak T cell response. Participants were mostly white British and included more females than males, and it was suggested by the authors that clonal diversity may have been underestimated.

The CDR3 regions of human TCRbeta chains were analyzed by immunosequencing. In the authors' own workflow: TCRs in the repertoires were matched against a reference library of SARS-CoV-2-specific TCRs that had been generated with the MIRA antigen-specificity platform. Breadth was defined as the fraction of unique TCRs that were SARS-CoV-2-associated. Depth was defined as the fraction of total T cells that were SARS-CoV-2-associated. Using the MIRA data, each spike-specific TCR was assigned both to the spike region to which the TCR was reactive and to a CD4 or CD8 class. Log10-transformed breadth and depth values were compared by one-way ANOVA with Sidak's multiple comparisons tests. TCRdb limited this immuneACCESS table to in-frame rearrangements with V and J called. A share of clones is missing; checked studies link under half to unresolved V genes, and the rest is unexplained. V and J calls and clone size are as listed in that table; D and trimming were resolved from the DNA. The sample table records approximately 170,000 clones; 80% to 90% of these occur just once. The ten largest make up 6.5% to 7% of the sample.

The time point label on this specimen signifies: baseline before first vaccination. The vaccinee samples were drawn from two UK trials, COV001 and COV002, one of which was a single-blind randomized controlled phase 2/3 trial testing AZD1222 (ChAdOx1 nCoV-19) in healthy adults. Trial participant PBMC samples were collected at day 0 and day 28 after the second dose for TCRbeta chain sequencing. Looking up the germline V gene (reference sequence) yields CDR1 LGHDT and CDR2 YNNKEL. The CDR3 contains 15 residues, cysteine and phenylalanine counted. Only the CDR3 DNA is retained, 45 bases long and in frame from the first base. Trimming accounts for 8 bases at V and 6 bases at J, while the number of junction bases matched to no gene is 10. With regard to this clone: Its antigen remains unidentified. It has no much larger one-base neighbor in the sample; base qualities were not kept.

The TCR comes from an adult in good health. The V and J genes are TRBV3-1 (or the pseudogene TRBV3-2) and TRBJ2-2; 9 middle bases align to TRBD1. The sequencing here drew on peripheral blood, taken on day 0 of AZD1222 vaccination. The CDR3 protein: CASLRRTGEAGELFF. The DNA sequence follows: TGTGCCAGCCTCCGACGGACAGGGGAGGCCGGGGAGCTGTTTTTT.